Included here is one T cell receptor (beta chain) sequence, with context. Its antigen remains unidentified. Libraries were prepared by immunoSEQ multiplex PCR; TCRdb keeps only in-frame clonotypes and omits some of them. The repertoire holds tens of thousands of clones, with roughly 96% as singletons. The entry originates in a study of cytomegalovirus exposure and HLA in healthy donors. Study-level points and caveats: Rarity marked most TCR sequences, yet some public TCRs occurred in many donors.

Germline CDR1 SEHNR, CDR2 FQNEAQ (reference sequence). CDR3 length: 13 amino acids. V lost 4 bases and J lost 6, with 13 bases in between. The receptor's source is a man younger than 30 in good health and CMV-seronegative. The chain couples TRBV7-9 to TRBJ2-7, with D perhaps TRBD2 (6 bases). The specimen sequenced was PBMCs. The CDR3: CASSSTHGGEQYF. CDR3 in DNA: TGTGCCAGCAGCTCCACCCACGGGGGCGAGCAGTACTTC.